Presented here are 22 T cell receptor beta chains from one specimen sequenced in a study of PD-1 and CTLA-4 blockade in melanoma. Clones were read by immunoSEQ multiplex PCR, and TCRdb kept only the in-frame ones, dropping some. Of 30,000 or so clones in the sample, approximately 90% were seen once. Here the sequenced sample was CD8+ T cells from peripheral blood, taken from a patient given anti-PD-1 treatment. Receptors were obtained from a human donor with melanoma.

The rearrangement joins TRBV30 to TRBJ1-6; 8 bases map to TRBD1. Trimming at V came to 1 base and at J to 11 bases, leaving 7 bases not matched to a gene. This CDR3 spans 14 amino acids. Germline loops: CDR1 GTSNPN, CDR2 SVGIG (reference sequence). CDR3 loop: CAWSEGQGATPLHF. CDR3 DNA: TGTGCCTGGAGTGAAGGACAGGGTGCGACACCCCTCCACTTT.

The V call is TRBV6-5, the J call TRBJ2-7, with TRBD2 identical over 9 bases. The CDR3 has 16 residues. Germline values: CDR1 MNHEY, CDR2 SVGAGI. Trimming at V came to 4 bases and at J to 3 bases, leaving 10 bases not matched to a gene. CDR3 coding DNA: TGTGCCAGCAGTTCCCAGGGCGCTAGCGGGATCTACGAGCAGTACTTC. Its translation: CASSSQGASGIYEQYF.

The chain has TRBV7-3 and TRBJ2-1; the match to TRBD2 covers 8 bases. J gave up 9 bases and V 5 bases, and 12 bases lay outside the gene matches. CDR1 and CDR2 (germline): SGHTA, FQGTGA. The CDR3 is made up of 15 amino acids. The CDR3 sequence is CASSRERESGGEQFF. CDR3 DNA: TGTGCCAGCAGCCGTGAGCGGGAGAGTGGTGGTGAGCAGTTCTTC. Full variable domain (rest looked up from reference TRBV7-3 and TRBJ2-1): GAGVSQTPSNKVTEKGKYVELRCDPISGHTALYWYRQSLGQGPEFLIYFQGTGAADDSGLPNDRFFAVRPEGSVSTLKIQRTERGDSAVYLCASSRERESGGEQFFGPGTRLTVL.

This clone was seen a single time. The J gene is TRBJ2-5, the V gene TRBV7-8, with D hard to call. The CDR3 has 14 residues. Germline-derived CDR1 and CDR2 are SGHVS and FQNEAQ. Trimming removed 1 base from V and 4 bases from J, with 10 bases in between. As DNA, the CDR3 is TGTGCCAGCAGCTTAGAAACTCCCGGAGAGACCCAGTACTTC. This translates into CASSLETPGETQYF.

This chain uses TRBV6-1 with TRBJ2-7, with 9 bases lining up with TRBD1. The CDR3 runs 14 residues. Germline V gene lookup returns CDR1 MNHNS and CDR2 SASEGT. V was clipped by 2 bases and J by 2 bases; unmatched bases: 1. This CDR3 is CASSENRGPYEQYF. CDR3 bases: TGTGCCAGCAGTGAAAACAGGGGGCCCTACGAGCAGTACTTC.

J is TRBJ2-6 and V is TRBV6-5; TRBD2 might be the D (5 bases). Trimming cost V 0 bases and J 4 bases, with 10 bases left between them. The CDR3 has 16 residues. Germline loops: CDR1 MNHEY, CDR2 SVGAGI. CDR3 DNA: TGTGCCAGCAGTTACTCTAGCGTATCCGGGGCCAACGTCCTGACTTTC. Protein product: CASSYSSVSGANVLTF.

V gene TRBV11-3 combines with J gene TRBJ2-2; D unresolved. The V gene lost 1 base and the J gene lost 6 bases, with 6 bases spanning the gap. This CDR3 comprises 13 residues. Germline CDR1 reads SGHNT; CDR2 reads YENEEA. The CDR3 coding sequence is TGTGCCAGCAGCTTAGGTCTGGCCGGGGAGCTGTTTTTT. Translated, it gives CASSLGLAGELFF.

The V call is TRBV7-8, the J call TRBJ2-2; 7 bases map to TRBD2. CDR3 length: 16 amino acids. J gave up 2 bases and V 5 bases, and 8 bases lay outside the gene matches. Germline lookup yields CDR1 SGHVS and CDR2 FQNEAQ. The CDR3 loop reads CASSPVLAVNTGELFF. The CDR3 DNA reads as TGTGCCAGCAGCCCGGTGCTAGCGGTTAACACCGGGGAGCTGTTTTTT.

The rearrangement joins TRBV7-9 to TRBJ2-7; either TRBD1 or TRBD2 may supply D (5 bases each). With 6 bases removed from V and 4 bases from J, the gap between germline ends came to 16 bases. The CDR3 is made up of 14 amino acids. Germline CDR1 is SEHNR and CDR2 is FQNEAQ (reference sequence). The CDR3 here is CASSSSRGSYEQYF. The CDR3 coding sequence is TGTGCCAGCAGTTCCTCCCGGGGCTCTTACGAGCAGTACTTC.

This clone was recorded once. The gene calls are TRBV15 and TRBJ2-7; possible D gene TRBD1, 6 bases. V shed 3 bases and J shed 4 bases, with 10 bases lying between them. CDR1 and CDR2 from the germline V gene are LNHNV and YYDKDF (reference sequence). The CDR3 is 13 amino acids. The CDR3: CATSSLRGYEQYF. CDR3 DNA sequence: TGTGCCACCAGCAGCCTTAGGGGGTACGAGCAGTACTTC.

This chain connects TRBV7-8 to TRBJ1-5, with D uncertain. Germline assignment: CDR1 SGHVS and CDR2 FQNEAQ. Trimming took off 1 base at V and 0 bases at J, with 7 bases between the two ends. The CDR3 runs to 15 residues. As DNA, the CDR3 is TGTGCCAGCAGCTTAGACTGGGGTAGCAATCAGCCCCAGCATTTT. Translated: CASSLDWGSNQPQHF.

This clone has only a few counts. V is TRBV7-9 and J is TRBJ2-1, with 9 positions matching TRBD1. V gave up 3 bases and J gave up 1 base; unmatched junction bases: 4. Germline CDR1 is SEHNR and CDR2 is FQNEAQ (reference sequence). The CDR3 is 16 residues long. The CDR3 region is CASSFGQGRSYNEQFF. Here the CDR3 DNA reads TGTGCCAGCAGCTTTGGACAGGGGAGGTCCTACAATGAGCAGTTCTTC.

This clone was seen only once. The DNA for the CDR3 is TGTGCCAGCATCTTTACATCGGGAGGGCCTAGGAATGAGCAGTTCTTC. Translation: CASIFTSGGPRNEQFF. This chain uses TRBV2 with TRBJ2-1; 8 bases line up with TRBD2. The CDR3 runs 16 residues. Trimming removed 7 bases from V and 7 bases from J; junction bases left unmatched: 15. From germline, CDR1 is SNHLY and CDR2 FYNNEI.

The count of this clone is one. J is TRBJ2-3 and V is TRBV11-3; TRBD2 aligns across 14 bases. The V gene's germline CDR1 is SGHNT and CDR2 YENEEA. V gave up 5 bases and J gave up 0 bases; unmatched junction bases: 4. The CDR3 extends over 17 amino acids. The CDR3 DNA is TGTGCCAGCAGCCCGGGGACTAGCGGGAGTAGCACAGATACGCAGTATTTT. Translated, it gives CASSPGTSGSSTDTQYF.

The V and J genes are TRBV18 and TRBJ1-4; 7 bases match TRBD1. V dropped 8 bases and J dropped 5; count of bases not matched to a gene: 5. There are 13 residues in the CDR3. Per the germline V gene, CDR1 is KGHSH and CDR2 is LQKENI. The CDR3 DNA reads TGTGCCAGCAGGACAGGCTTAAATGAAAAACTGTTTTTT. This codes for CASRTGLNEKLFF.

This chain links TRBV19 with TRBJ2-3, with 7 bases matching TRBD2. Trimming cost V 5 bases and J 0 bases; bases outside gene matches: 5. This CDR3 is 15 amino acids long. Germline V gene sequence: CDR1 LNHDA, CDR2 SQIVND (reference sequence). In nucleotides, the CDR3 is TGTGCCAGTAGTTCGGGACTAATTAGCACAGATACGCAGTATTTT. Encoded protein: CASSSGLISTDTQYF.

V gene TRBV27 combines with J gene TRBJ1-1; D gene ambiguous. The germline V gene encodes CDR1 MNHEY and CDR2 SMNVEV (reference sequence). The CDR3 totals 12 residues. Trimming removed 6 bases at V and 5 bases at J, with 10 bases between. CDR3 DNA: TGTGCCAGCAGCCCTCAAGGGACTGAAGCTTTCTTT. This sequence encodes CASSPQGTEAFF.

This chain joins TRBV15 and TRBJ1-1; D ambiguous. CDR1 and CDR2 from the germline V gene are LNHNV and YYDKDF (reference sequence). The V end lost 5 bases, the J end lost 2 bases, and 15 bases lay between the germline ends. The CDR3 loop spans 15 amino acids. CDR3 in amino acids: CATSAVYGVNTEAFF. CDR3 nucleotide sequence: TGTGCCACCAGCGCCGTGTACGGGGTAAACACTGAAGCTTTCTTT.

V and J are TRBV2 and TRBJ2-1; either TRBD1 or TRBD2 may supply D (7 bases each). Per germline, CDR1 SNHLY and CDR2 FYNNEI. This CDR3 has 12 amino acids. V gave up 10 bases and J gave up 8 bases, with 15 bases separating them. The DNA for the CDR3 is TGTGCCACCCAGGGGGGGGTCTATGAGCAGTTCTTC. It translates to CATQGGVYEQFF.

The gene calls are TRBV5-5 and TRBJ1-1, with TRBD1 as a possible D gene (5 bases). This CDR3 is built from 12 residues. The V and J ends lost 4 bases and 4 bases respectively, with 8 bases between them. CDR1 is SGHKS, CDR2 YYEKEE, per germline (reference sequence). In nucleotides, the CDR3 is TGTGCCAGCAGCACGGGACTCACTGAAGCTTTCTTT. The encoded protein is CASSTGLTEAFF. Filled out from reference TRBV5-5 and TRBJ1-1, the complete variable domain reads DAGVTQSPTHLIKTRGQQVTLRCSPISGHKSVSWYQQVLGQGPQFIFQYYEKEERGRGNFPDRFSARQFPNYSSELNVNALLLGDSALYLCASSTGLTEAFFGQGTRLTVV.

The chain employs TRBV15 and TRBJ2-1; possibly TRBD2 for D (7 bases). CDR3 length: 17 amino acids. The germline CDR1 and CDR2 sequences are LNHNV and YYDKDF (reference sequence). Trimming removed 1 base from V and 0 bases from J, with 13 bases in between. The CDR3 nucleotides read TGTGCCACCAGCAGAGCCTTGCGGGGGCCCTCCTACAATGAGCAGTTCTTC. Its protein is CATSRALRGPSYNEQFF. Full variable domain (missing parts from reference TRBV15 and TRBJ2-1): DAMVIQNPRYQVTQFGKPVTLSCSQTLNHNVMYWYQQKSSQAPKLLFHYYDKDFNNEADTPDNFQSRRPNTSFCFLDIRSPGLGDTAMYLCATSRALRGPSYNEQFFGPGTRLTVL.

The sample holds one count of this clone. The rearrangement uses TRBV4-1 and TRBJ2-3; perhaps TRBD1 as D (6 bases). Germline V CDR1 and CDR2: MGHRA, YSYEKL. Trimming took 3 bases from V and 1 from J, leaving 14 bases between them. The CDR3 extends over 16 amino acids. The chain's CDR3 is CASSHSPGTRTDTQYF. CDR3 nucleotide sequence: TGCGCCAGCAGCCATTCTCCCGGGACACGCACAGATACGCAGTATTTT.